This entry describes one T cell receptor (beta chain). Its specific antigen is unknown. No quality values exist for individual bases; no much larger clone is one base distant. Libraries were constructed by the immunoSEQ multiplex PCR assay. For TCR sequencing, RNA was extracted from every sample and reverse transcribed into cDNA to serve as template. SuperScript III was used to make first-strand cDNA, primed with a 2:1 mix of oligo-dT and random hexamers. A synthetic immune receptor repertoire was used to measure amplification bias, and any remaining bias was corrected computationally. In the original analysis: Raw reads were preprocessed to remove errors, and CDR3 was defined by IMGT conventions from the conserved cysteine to phenylalanine. Clonality was computed by normalizing Shannon entropy by log2 of the number of productive unique TCRs and subtracting the result from 1. Scalp TCRbeta sequences were cross-referenced with sorted blood CD4 and CD8 repertoires so that the CD4 or CD8 identity of scalp clones could be inferred. This is the immuneACCESS table as TCRdb keeps it, with only in-frame sequences that have V and J called. A part of the clones is gone; compared with another copy, unresolved V genes explain less than half, and the rest is unexplained. V and J calls plus clone size are reproduced from that table; the DNA served to infer D and trimming. A total of a few hundred thousand clones appear in this sample, 35% to 40% of them only once. The ten most abundant clones make up 0.4% to 0.55% of the sample.

These data come from a study of CD8+ T cells in alopecia areata (dated by TCRdb to 2016 to 2019). Looking at the study overall: Treated patients were enrolled in an open-label pilot trial of oral tofacitinib, 5 to 10 mg twice daily, for moderate-to-severe alopecia areata. Tofacitinib was administered for 6 to 18 months, and 6 months of follow-up off drug were then conducted to assess delayed response and recurrence. Disease severity in treated patients was measured with the SALT score, which quantifies the percentage of affected scalp surface area. High-throughput TCRbeta sequencing was used to examine T cell clonal expansion in alopecia areata in both the C3H/HeJ mouse model and human patients. In humans, TCRbeta sequencing was performed on scalp tissue and on sorted CD4+ and CD8+ peripheral blood T cells from healthy controls and from patients with patchy or totalis/universalis alopecia areata. Patients on tofacitinib were biopsied at baseline and after 4 and 24 weeks of treatment, and several of the patients also had a later scalp biopsy. Scalp clonality was compared across normal scalp (n=4), patchy alopecia areata scalp (n=8), and alopecia totalis/universalis scalp (n=8). The RNA source kit depended on sample type: the PAXgene miRNA kit for fixed scalp, the miRNeasy kit for PBMCs, and the RNeasy kit for mouse skin. TCRbeta CDR3 regions were amplified by immunoSEQ multiplex PCR using 35 Vbeta forward and 13 Jbeta reverse primers. Results the study describes overall, beyond this receptor: Unlike mouse skin, which is dominated by gammadelta T cells, normal human skin has resident alphabeta T cells that are also sequenced, and this complicates analysis of the scalp TCR repertoire. Because the treated cohort was small and had just a single nonresponder, larger studies are needed to establish links between baseline CD8+ expansion and response. TCR sequences shared between patients were less clear than in mice, possibly partly because of HLA diversity in the patient population. Scalp clonality and the number of expanded CD8+ clones among the top 100 scalp clones were significantly decreased by tofacitinib. Higher clonality and more expanded CD8+ clones were observed in lesional scalp than in normal scalp, particularly in alopecia totalis/universalis, a finding suggestive of antigenic drive. Many expanded lesional clones were found to persist in scalp and blood during tofacitinib treatment, and relapse after treatment cessation may be partly explained by this persistence.

The germline V gene provides CDR1 SGHRS and CDR2 YFSETQ. From the cysteine through the phenylalanine, the CDR3 covers 16 amino acids. The sequence is cut down to CDR3 DNA, 48 bases in frame from base 1. V loses 4 bases, J loses 2 bases, and the germline ends lie 18 bases apart. Explained via the paper, the treatment or condition label denotes: oral pan-JAK inhibitor, 5-10 mg twice daily. From alopecia areata patients, peripheral blood was collected along with lesional scalp punch biopsies. PBMCs were isolated by density centrifugation and stained for CD3, CD4 and CD8, after which CD4+ and CD8+ T cells were sorted on a FACSAria.

The source material was CD4+ T cells sorted from blood, sampled around week 31, from a patient treated with tofacitinib. The source of this sequence is a human donor with alopecia areata. The chain links TRBV5-1 with TRBJ1-1; the D segment could be TRBD1, given 5 matching bases. For the CDR3, the sequence is CASSGGDSFFNTEAFF. The nucleotides are TGCGCCAGCAGCGGAGGGGACTCCTTTTTCAACACTGAAGCTTTCTTT.